This is a list of T cell receptor beta chains from one sample in a study of T cells in Graves' hyperthyroidism and ophthalmopathy. TCRdb re-derived calls from the multiplex PCR reads in MiXCR, one entry per CDR3 protein. The sample holds 600,000 to 650,000 distinct CDR3 sequences; 15% to 20% are singletons and the top ten take 3.8%. The sample taken for sequencing was blood. All receptors come from a woman aged 25 to 39 with Graves' hyperthyroidism. The CDR3 runs from the conserved cysteine through the conserved F or W. Each record gives: J gene, V gene, clone size, D gene, CDR3 DNA, CDR3 protein. The D gene is left open where the match is weak. Part of the rows lack a size; the others show once, few, many or a class for expanded clones.

TRBJ1-2 | TRBV7-9 | few | TRBD1 | TGTGCCAGCAGCTTACCGGGACAGGGAATTGGCTACACCTTC | CASSLPGQGIGYTF
TRBJ1-4 | TRBV28 | many | - | TGTGCCAGCAGTTTGATCCGGGGGGGAAAACTGTTTTTT | CASSLIRGGKLFF
TRBJ1-5 | TRBV18 | - | - | TGTGCCAGCTCACCACTGGGAGTCAATCAGCCCCAGCATTTT | CASSPLGVNQPQHF
TRBJ2-7 | TRBV20-1 | - | TRBD1 | TGCAGGACGGGACAGGGTTGGCACGAGCAGTACTTC | CRTGQGWHEQYF
TRBJ2-3 | TRBV18 | few | - | TGTGCCAGCTCACCACTCCCTAGCGTCACAGATACGCAGTATTTT | CASSPLPSVTDTQYF
TRBJ2-7 | TRBV28 | few | TRBD1 | TGTGCCAGCAGTGTAGCAACAGGGGCGGCCGAGCAGTACTTC | CASSVATGAAEQYF
TRBJ1-1 | TRBV12-3/TRBV12-4 | many | - | TGTGCCAGCAGTTTTGGCGGAGAAGCTGAAGCTTTCTTT | CASSFGGEAEAFF
TRBJ2-3 | TRBV6-2/TRBV6-3 | - | TRBD2 | TGTGCCAGCAGCCTTCCCGGGACTAGCGGGGGAAGCACAGATACGCAGTATTTT | CASSLPGTSGGSTDTQYF
TRBJ1-1 | TRBV15 | few | - | TGTGCCACCAGCAGAGAGGGCCCGAACACTGAAGCTTTCTTT | CATSREGPNTEAFF
TRBJ1-1 | TRBV30 | few | TRBD1 | TGTGCCTGGAAAACAGGGGGGTTGATTCACACTGAAGCTTTCTTT | CAWKTGGLIHTEAFF
TRBJ2-1 | TRBV20-1 | few | TRBD2 | TGCAGTGCTAGATCGCGAAGCGGGAGTTTGTGGAATGAGCAGTTCTTC | CSARSRSGSLWNEQFF
TRBJ1-2 | TRBV4-2 | few | TRBD1 | TGTGCCAGCAGCATCCGGGACAGGGGTGACTATGGCTACACCTTC | CASSIRDRGDYGYTF
TRBJ1-5 | TRBV5-1 | - | TRBD1 | TGCGCCAGCAGCCTAGACGCGACAGGGGGGAATCAGCCCCAGCATTTT | CASSLDATGGNQPQHF
TRBJ2-2 | TRBV19 | few | - | TGTGCCAGTAGTATAAGTCGCACCGGGGAGCTGTTTTTT | CASSISRTGELFF
TRBJ1-1 | TRBV7-9 | many | - | TGTGCCAGCAGCACAGCGGGGACACGTGGACCTGAAGCTTTCTTT | CASSTAGTRGPEAFF
TRBJ1-2 | TRBV20-1 | few | TRBD1 | TGCAGTGCTAGAGATTTGGTAGGGACAGGGGGCGGCTACACCTTC | CSARDLVGTGGGYTF
TRBJ2-7 | TRBV29-1 | - | - | TGCAGCGTTGATACGGGGAATAACTACGAGCAGTACTTC | CSVDTGNNYEQYF
TRBJ1-4 | TRBV4-3 | few | TRBD1 | TGCGCCAGCAGCCGCACCAGGGGGGGGAGAATTAATGAAAAACTGTTTTTT | CASSRTRGGRINEKLFF
TRBJ2-3 | TRBV6-2/TRBV6-3 | many | TRBD2 | TGTGCCAGCAGTCCCTTTTCCCGCGGGAGCTCAGATACGCAGTATTTT | CASSPFSRGSSDTQYF
TRBJ2-2 | TRBV7-2 | - | TRBD2 | TGTGCCAGCAGCTTAGCGAGGGGCCGGGTAGCGGGAATGGAGCTGTTTTTT | CASSLARGRVAGMELFF
TRBJ1-2 | TRBV7-2 | few | TRBD1 | TGTGCCAGCAGCTTAGATGGACAGGCCCCGGGAGGCTACACCTTC | CASSLDGQAPGGYTF
TRBJ2-1 | TRBV6-2/TRBV6-3 | - | - | TGTGCCAGAGGACCGGATGAGCAGTTCTTC | CARGPDEQFF
TRBJ2-5 | TRBV20-1 | - | - | TGCAGTGCCGCCGACTACAGCCAAGAGACCCAGTACTTC | CSAADYSQETQYF
TRBJ2-5 | TRBV6-2/TRBV6-3 | few | - | TGTGCCAGCAAAATCGGGACTGGGGCCGGGGCCCAGTACTTC | CASKIGTGAGAQYF